A single TCR beta chain is shown here with its context. These data originate in a study of blood T cell repertoires in COVID-19. Looking at the study overall: The cDNA or gDNA used as material had been derived from T cells, B-cell-depleted T cells, or PBMCs.

V lost 5 bases, J lost 1 base, and 17 bases lay in between. The CDR3 covers 16 residues. The germline gives CDR1 SEHNR, CDR2 FQNEAQ (reference sequence). Source study methods: The authors estimated nucleated cell counts from reference gene primer amplification. Clones were read by immunoSEQ multiplex PCR, and TCRdb kept only the in-frame ones, dropping some. V and J calls and clone size come straight from that table; D and trimming were deduced from the DNA. The sample includes about 240,000 clones, over 90% of them seen just once. The rearrangement uses TRBV7-9 and TRBJ1-1; perhaps TRBD1 as D (6 bases). The receptor's source is a man aged 30 to 39 with COVID-19, enrolled during active disease. The sequenced sample was peripheral blood. The CDR3 reads CASSAYRELGNTEAFF. The CDR3 DNA is TGTGCCAGCAGCGCATACAGGGAGCTGGGGAACACTGAAGCTTTCTTT.